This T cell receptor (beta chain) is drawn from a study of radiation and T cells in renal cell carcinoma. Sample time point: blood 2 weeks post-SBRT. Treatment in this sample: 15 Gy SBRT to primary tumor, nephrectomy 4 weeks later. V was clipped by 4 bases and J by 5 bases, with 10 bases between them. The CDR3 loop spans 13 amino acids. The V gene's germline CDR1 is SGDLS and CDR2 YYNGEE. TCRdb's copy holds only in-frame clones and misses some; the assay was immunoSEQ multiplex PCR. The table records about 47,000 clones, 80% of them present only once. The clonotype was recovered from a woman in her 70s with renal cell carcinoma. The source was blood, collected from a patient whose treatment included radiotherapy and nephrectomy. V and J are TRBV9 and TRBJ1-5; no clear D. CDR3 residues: CASSPRTDQPQHF. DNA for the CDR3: TGTGCCAGCAGCCCCCGCACCGATCAGCCCCAGCATTTT.